The subject of this entry is one T cell receptor (beta chain). Its antigen remains unidentified. V was trimmed by 0 bases and J by 2 bases, leaving 5 bases between them. This CDR3 comprises 13 residues. The germline V gene encodes CDR1 SGHNT and CDR2 YENEEA. Assay used: immunoSEQ multiplex PCR; TCRdb lists only in-frame clones, some missing. Of more than 150,000 clones detected, 85% to 95% appear once; the ten largest clones hold about 0.07%. These data are taken from a study of shared clonotypes between healthy human individuals. As for the study in general: Donor ages ranged 18 to 49 years: a couple of women, a few men. Study-wide results and caveats: Sorted-subset sequencing was shown by rarefaction to be incomplete despite large depth.

CD45RA+ naive and CD45RA-negative memory subsets were separated from CD4+ cells. The sequenced sample consisted of naive CD4+ T cells sorted from blood. Subset here: CD45RA+ positively selected. The genes are TRBV11-3 and TRBJ2-7, with D uncertain. The clonotype originates from a woman younger than 45 in good health. CDR3 nucleotides: TGTGCCAGCAGCTTAGATGGGACCTACGAGCAGTACTTC. Its translation is CASSLDGTYEQYF.